The source of this T cell receptor beta chain is a study of blood T cell repertoires in COVID-19. Unmatched junction bases numbered 6, after V lost 5 bases and J lost 5 bases. Germline-derived CDR1 and CDR2 are ENHRY and SYGVKD. The CDR3 runs 14 residues. Sequencing was performed with immunoSEQ multiplex PCR; in TCRdb, only in-frame clones are kept and a portion is missing. The sample lists roughly 110,000 clones; roughly 83% were seen once. The gene calls are TRBV10-3 and TRBJ2-5; 9 bases line up with TRBD2. The TCR comes from a woman aged 70 to 79 with acute or convalescent COVID-19. The sample consisted of peripheral blood. The CDR3 DNA sequence: TGTGCCATCAGTCGTAGCGGGGGACGGGAGACCCAGTACTTC. Translation: CAISRSGGRETQYF.